The TCR beta chain described here comes from a study of Graves' ophthalmopathy and Graves' hyperthyroidism. Study context: Stable hyperthyroidism meant no progression to ophthalmopathy within 18 months of follow-up.

Study observations and caveats: The authors also found most expanded thyroid clonotypes above 0.001 frequency in blood.

As for this clonotype: Its antigen is not known.

Researchers took RNA transcripts and amplified TCR beta CDR3 regions from them. RT-PCR with HTBI primers came first, then second-round multiplex PCR. TCRdb recomputed calls from the multiplex PCR reads with MiXCR, one row per CDR3 protein. The sample records around 520,000 distinct CDR3 sequences, under 45% being singletons. This CDR3 has 17 residues. Germline CDR1 and CDR2: LGHNA and YNFKEQ. The ends were cut back, 2 bases at V and 4 bases at J, with 21 bases in the middle. This chain connects TRBV4-2 to TRBJ2-7; possibly TRBD1 for D (6 bases). The sequence derives from an adult man with Graves' hyperthyroidism. Sequenced input: peripheral blood or thyroid tissue (not recorded which). CDR3 sequence (DNA): TGTGCCAGCAGCCAAACCCAGGGGCAGGCCGAGTCTTACGAGCAGTACTTC. Its protein is CASSQTQGQAESYEQYF.